Listed here are 24 T cell receptor beta chains from one sample, sequenced in a study of T-cell reconstitution after alpha-beta-depleted transplantation in children (dated by TCRdb to the mid-2010s). The meaning of the sample's treatment or condition label: allogeneic hematopoietic cell transplantation with graft depleted of TCRalphabeta T cells and CD19 B cells. Library prep was done by PCR. Sequencing relied on an Illumina HiSeq 2500. TCR library preparation used molecular barcoding, with unique molecular identifiers applied to normalize quantification of the TCRbeta repertoire. TCRdb's own reprocessing of the public reads used fastp at Q25 and MiXCR and kept productive beta chains. Every entry covers one CDR3 protein and lists the most common genes and DNA from its rows. The sample table shows fewer than 85,000 distinct CDR3 sequences, and 14% are seen once. The biggest ten clones account for 25% to 30% of the sample.

This specimen was PBMCs, mostly from graft donor cells, taken 180 days after TCRalphabeta/CD19-depleted stem cell transplant. These receptors were collected from a male patient between 2 and 10 years old who had a stem cell transplant for acute lymphoblastic leukemia, so the T cells may come from the graft donor.

This clonotype was detected only a few times. The chain uses TRBV5-6 and TRBJ2-4; TRBD1 might be the D (5 bases). Germline assignment: CDR1 SGHDT and CDR2 YYEEEE. Trimming shortened V by 8 bases and J by 0 bases, and 15 bases separated the two germline ends. The CDR3 is made up of 15 amino acids. The DNA of the CDR3 is TGTGCCAGTACGAGATACGACAGAGCCAAAAACATTCAGTACTTC. It yields the protein CASTRYDRAKNIQYF.

In its sample, this clonotype was seen many times. This chain links TRBV20-1 with TRBJ1-4; D call uncertain. The CDR3 has 13 residues. Germline CDR1 and CDR2: DFQATT and SNEGSKA (reference sequence). The V and J ends lost 6 bases and 8 bases respectively, with 16 bases between them. The CDR3: CSAPGSREEKLFF. The CDR3, as DNA: TGCAGTGCCCCTGGATCGAGGGAGGAAAAACTGTTTTTT.

This clonotype has a count of ten or more. V and J are TRBV12-3 or TRBV12-4 and TRBJ1-5, with TRBD1 matching over 8 bases. Unmatched junction bases numbered 8, after V lost 6 bases and J lost 7 bases. CDR3 length: 14 amino acids. CDR3: CASSLDRGWQPQHF. The CDR3 DNA follows: TGTGCCAGCAGCCTTGACAGGGGCTGGCAGCCCCAGCATTTT.

At least ten counts were recorded for this clonotype. The CDR3: CASSAPGNIYQETQYF. DNA of the CDR3: TGTGCCAGCAGCGCCCCCGGGAACATCTACCAAGAGACCCAGTACTTC. This chain joins TRBV7-9 and TRBJ2-5; a possible D gene is TRBD2 (5 bases). V lost 5 bases, J lost 0 bases, and 16 bases lay in between. Per germline, CDR1 SEHNR and CDR2 FQNEAQ (reference sequence). The CDR3 covers 16 residues.

This clonotype showed up just a few times. The chain recombines TRBV9 with TRBJ1-5; 7 nucleotides match TRBD1. CDR1 is SGDLS, CDR2 YYNGEE, per germline. J was trimmed by 3 bases and V by 2 bases; bases with no gene match: 5. CDR3 length: 15 residues. CDR3 region: CASSVWDRPNQPQHF. The CDR3 DNA follows: TGTGCCAGCAGCGTCTGGGACAGACCCAATCAGCCCCAGCATTTT. Full variable domain (rest looked up from reference TRBV9 and TRBJ1-5): DSGVTQTPKHLITATGQRVTLRCSPRSGDLSVYWYQQSLDQGLQFLIQYYNGEERAKGNILERFSAQQFPDLHSELNLSSLELGDSALYFCASSVWDRPNQPQHFGDGTRLSIL.

This clonotype was observed a handful of times. This sequence joins TRBV9 and TRBJ2-7; D is undetermined. The V and J ends lost 5 bases and 2 bases respectively, with 11 bases between them. Germline V gene data show CDR1 as SGDLS and CDR2 as YYNGEE. This CDR3 has 13 amino acids. CDR3 in DNA: TGTGCCAGCAGTGGACGCCTACCCTACGAGCAGTACTTC. Amino acids: CASSGRLPYEQYF.

The table lists this clonotype with a few counts. This sequence joins TRBV10-3 and TRBJ2-3, with TRBD2 matching over 9 bases. Germline V CDR1 and CDR2: ENHRY, SYGVKD. The CDR3 covers 13 residues. V gave up 9 bases and J gave up 4 bases; unmatched junction bases: 5. DNA of the CDR3: TGTGCCATTGGGACTAGCTTGGCAGATACGCAGTATTTT. Residues: CAIGTSLADTQYF.

In its sample, this clonotype was seen many times. The CDR3 DNA is TGCAGTGCTAGAGAAGGGAATTCACCCCTCCACTTT. It encodes CSAREGNSPLHF. The chain couples TRBV20-1 to TRBJ1-6; no definite D call. Trimming pared 0 bases from V and 7 bases from J, leaving 4 bases between. CDR3 length: 12 residues. CDR1 and CDR2 (germline): DFQATT, SNEGSKA (reference sequence).

A few counts support this clonotype. The chain is built from TRBV12-3 or TRBV12-4 and TRBJ2-3; D may be TRBD1 or TRBD2 (5 bases each). The CDR3 is 15 residues long. Trimming cost V 6 bases and J 2 bases, with 15 bases left between them. The CDR3: CASRNRGSNTDTQYF. In nucleotides, the CDR3 is TGTGCCAGCAGGAACCGGGGCTCGAACACAGATACGCAGTATTTT.

This clonotype was seen only a few times. The rearrangement uses TRBV7-9 and TRBJ2-5; 9 bases match TRBD1. Germline V gene data show CDR1 as SEHNR and CDR2 as FQNEAQ (reference sequence). The CDR3 spans 15 residues. Germline trimming cut 5 bases from V and 5 bases from J; bases unmatched to any gene: 9. CDR3 protein: CASSPPGQGGETQYF. The CDR3 nucleotides read TGTGCCAGCAGCCCACCGGGACAGGGTGGGGAGACCCAGTACTTC.

This clonotype has a handful of counts. The chain has TRBV5-1 and TRBJ2-2; no reliable D call. Trimming left V 0 bases short and J 2 bases short, with 5 bases between. Germline loops: CDR1 SGHRS, CDR2 YFSETQ. The CDR3 is 14 amino acids. The CDR3 reads CASSLEGNTGELFF. The CDR3 bases are TGCGCCAGCAGCTTGGAGGGAAACACCGGGGAGCTGTTTTTT.

This clonotype occurred a few times. The rearrangement uses TRBV7-9 and TRBJ1-2; 7 bases align to TRBD1. The CDR3 is 16 amino acids. The junction had 13 bases not matched to a gene; V was cut back by 5 bases and J by 4 bases. Germline CDR1 and CDR2: SEHNR and FQNEAQ (reference sequence). CDR3 nucleotide sequence: TGTGCCAGCAGCACCAGCCGACAGGGATTGATCTATGGCTACACCTTC. It translates to CASSTSRQGLIYGYTF.

The chain has TRBV7-2 and TRBJ2-7; D is undetermined. Trimming removed 5 bases at V and 3 bases at J, with 11 bases between. The V gene's germline CDR1 is SGHTA and CDR2 FQGNSA. The CDR3 is made up of 13 amino acids. Written as DNA, the CDR3 is TGTGCCAGCAGCCTCCAGACTCGCTACGAGCAGTACTTC. Translating it yields CASSLQTRYEQYF.

This clonotype rates as medium-sized. The chain recombines TRBV20-1 with TRBJ1-6, with 7 bases aligning to TRBD1. This CDR3 is built from 14 residues. With V trimmed by 6 bases and J by 9 bases, 11 bases remained unmatched. CDR1 and CDR2 (germline): DFQATT, SNEGSKA (reference sequence). CDR3 nucleotide sequence: TGCAGTGCCCCCAGTGCAGGGGGGATTTCACCCCTCCACTTT. Translated, it gives CSAPSAGGISPLHF.

This clonotype has just a few counts. The V call is TRBV4-3, the J call TRBJ1-4; D gene uncertain. CDR1 is LGHNA and CDR2 is YSLEER in the germline V gene. This CDR3 region has 15 residues. Trimming took 4 bases from V and 2 from J, leaving 11 bases between them. CDR3 coding DNA: TGCGCCAGCAGCCGGAACCCTGGGACTAATGAAAAACTGTTTTTT. It encodes CASSRNPGTNEKLFF.

The sample holds a few counts of this clonotype. In DNA form, the CDR3 reads TGTGCCAGCAGTTGGCACTCATACCAAGAGACCCAGTACTTC. Its protein product is CASSWHSYQETQYF. V usage is TRBV6-5 and J usage is TRBJ2-5; D not certain. CDR3 length equals 14 residues. V lost 4 bases, J lost 0 bases, and 9 bases lay in between. The germline gives CDR1 MNHEY, CDR2 SVGAGI.

This clonotype was seen a handful of times. In DNA, the CDR3 is TGCAGTTTTGAGGGGCGATGGTATGGCTACACCTTC. Its protein is CSFEGRWYGYTF. The chain carries TRBV20-1 and TRBJ1-2; possible D gene TRBD1, 5 bases. The V gene lost 8 bases and the J gene lost 5 bases, with 15 bases spanning the gap. From germline, CDR1 is DFQATT and CDR2 SNEGSKA (reference sequence). The CDR3 length is 12 residues.

The chain joins TRBV24-1 to TRBJ2-1; possible D gene TRBD2, 6 bases. The CDR3 extends over 15 amino acids. The V and J ends lost 2 bases and 7 bases respectively, with 14 bases between them. Germline V gene data show CDR1 as KGHDR and CDR2 as SFDVKD. CDR3 coding DNA: TGTGCCACCAGTGATTACGGACTACACGGGAATGAGCAGTTCTTC. It yields the protein CATSDYGLHGNEQFF.

The chain combines TRBV4-3 with TRBJ2-1; maybe TRBD2 (5 bases). Germline assignment: CDR1 LGHNA and CDR2 YSLEER. This CDR3 has 17 residues. V was cut by 0 bases and J by 4 bases, with 16 bases left in between. The CDR3 DNA is TGCGCCAGCAGCCAAGATCTGGCGGGTGGGCGGTACAATGAGCAGTTCTTC. Protein product: CASSQDLAGGRYNEQFF.

This clonotype was seen a few times. This chain uses TRBV18 with TRBJ2-7; D may be TRBD1 (5 bases). CDR3 length: 13 amino acids. The germline CDR1 and CDR2 sequences are KGHSH and LQKENI. The ends were cut back, 2 bases at V and 6 bases at J, with 11 bases in the middle. CDR3 coding DNA: TGTGCCAGCTCACCATCGGTTAGGGGCGAGCAGTACTTC. It encodes CASSPSVRGEQYF.

This clonotype was detected many times. The gene calls are TRBV10-3 and TRBJ2-3; D remains ambiguous. V lost 4 bases, J lost 1 base, and 3 bases lay in between. The CDR3 is 12 amino acids. Germline V gene sequence: CDR1 ENHRY, CDR2 SYGVKD. The CDR3 reads CAISGGTDTQYF. CDR3 nucleotide sequence: TGTGCCATCAGTGGCGGCACAGATACGCAGTATTTT.

This clonotype was seen a few times. J is TRBJ2-3 and V is TRBV7-2, with TRBD1 as a possible D gene (6 bases). In germline, CDR1 is SGHTA, CDR2 FQGNSA. Trimming shortened V by 4 bases and J by 4 bases, and 6 bases separated the two germline ends. This CDR3 has 12 amino acids. The CDR3 reads CASSWGPDTQYF. The CDR3 coding sequence is TGTGCCAGCAGCTGGGGGCCAGATACGCAGTATTTT.

The genes are TRBV27 and TRBJ2-5; D possibly uses TRBD1 or TRBD2 (5 bases each). Trimming left V 5 bases short and J 5 bases short, with 21 bases between. Germline loops: CDR1 MNHEY, CDR2 SMNVEV (reference sequence). There are 16 residues in the CDR3. The CDR3 spells CASSPSPGLPGETQYF. DNA for the CDR3: TGTGCCAGCAGTCCCTCACCGGGGCTTCCAGGGGAGACCCAGTACTTC.

The table lists this clonotype with a few counts. CDR3 bases: TGTGCCAGCAGTTCCCTCAGGGGTTTCGACTCCTACGAGCAGTACTTC. Protein sequence: CASSSLRGFDSYEQYF. V is TRBV6-2 or TRBV6-3 and J is TRBJ2-7; weak D call: TRBD1 (6 bases). In germline, CDR1 is MNHEY, CDR2 SVGEGT. The CDR3 contains 16 residues. V gave up 4 bases and J gave up 0 bases, with 16 bases separating them.